The 5 T cell receptor beta chains listed next were all sequenced from one sample in a study of T cell responses to AZD1222 COVID-19 vaccine. TCRdb's copy holds only in-frame clones and misses some; the assay was immunoSEQ multiplex PCR. Of roughly 150,000 clones in the sample, around 91% are singletons; the top ten hold 6.9%. The source was peripheral blood, collected on day 0 of AZD1222 vaccination. The receptors here all came from an adult in good health.

The chain carries TRBV24-1 and TRBJ2-2; tentatively, D is TRBD1 (6 bases). From germline, CDR1 is KGHDR and CDR2 SFDVKD. This CDR3 is built from 13 residues. Trimming took off 4 bases at V and 10 bases at J, with 12 bases between the two ends. In DNA form, the CDR3 reads TGTGCCACCAGTGAGCAGGGGACGGAGGAGCTGTTTTTT. The encoded protein is CATSEQGTEELFF.

V is TRBV5-8 and J is TRBJ2-5; TRBD1 agrees at 9 bases. The CDR3 spans 14 residues. The J segment lost 1 base and the V segment lost 4 bases, leaving 2 bases of the junction unmatched. Germline V gives CDR1 SGHTS, CDR2 YDEGEE. The CDR3 spells CASSPGQGQETQYF. The CDR3 DNA sequence: TGTGCCAGCAGCCCGGGACAGGGCCAAGAGACCCAGTACTTC.

The CDR3 bases are TGTGCCAGCAGTGGTATCGGACAGATAGGTGGCTACACCTTC. This encodes CASSGIGQIGGYTF. The J gene is TRBJ1-2, the V gene TRBV2; tentative D call: TRBD1 (6 bases). The CDR3 extends over 14 amino acids. CDR1 is SNHLY, CDR2 FYNNEI, per germline. V was trimmed by 4 bases and J by 7 bases, leaving 16 bases between them. The complete variable domain, with remaining parts taken from reference TRBV2 and TRBJ1-2, reads EPEVTQTPSHQVTQMGQEVILRCVPISNHLYFYWYRQILGQKVEFLVSFYNNEISEKSEIFDDQFSVERPDGSNFTLKIRSTKLEDSAMYFCASSGIGQIGGYTFGSGTRLTVV.

The V gene is TRBV5-1, the J gene TRBJ2-5; TRBD1 agrees at 12 bases. After removal of 4 bases from V and 5 bases from J, the junction contained 6 bases not matched to a gene. Germline V gives CDR1 SGHRS, CDR2 YFSETQ. This CDR3 has 15 amino acids. The CDR3: CASSPGTGGWETQYF. The CDR3 DNA sequence: TGCGCCAGCAGCCCGGGGACAGGGGGCTGGGAGACCCAGTACTTC. Full variable domain (outside the CDR3, taken from reference TRBV5-1 and TRBJ2-5): KAGVTQTPRYLIKTRGQQVTLSCSPISGHRSVSWYQQTPGQGLQFLFEYFSETQRNKGNFPGRFSGRQFSNSRSEMNVSTLELGDSALYLCASSPGTGGWETQYFGPGTRLLVL.

The chain joins TRBV19 to TRBJ1-1; D is unresolved. CDR1 LNHDA and CDR2 SQIVND come from the germline V gene (reference sequence). V shed 4 bases and J shed 4 bases, with 16 bases lying between them. The CDR3 runs 15 residues. This chain's CDR3 is CASSTPVEAGTEAFF. The CDR3 bases are TGTGCCAGTAGTACCCCAGTAGAAGCGGGCACTGAAGCTTTCTTT.